The 27 T cell receptor beta chains listed next were all sequenced from one sample in a study of blood T cell repertoires in COVID-19. The method was immunoSEQ multiplex PCR; TCRdb's version includes in-frame clones alone and lacks a portion of them. The profile shows fewer than 65,000 clones, around 87% of them singletons. Sequencing was carried out using peripheral blood. These receptors were taken from a man in his fifties or sixties with acute or convalescent COVID-19.

The chain recombines TRBV19 with TRBJ1-2; D remains ambiguous. The CDR3 consists of 10 residues. V was shortened by 11 bases and J by 5 bases, with 9 bases between the two germline ends. Looked up from germline, CDR1 is LNHDA and CDR2 is SQIVND (reference sequence). CDR3 nucleotide sequence: TGTGCCTCCAGCGGTTATGGCTACACCTTC. Translated, it gives CASSGYGYTF.

This chain joins TRBV5-1 and TRBJ1-2, with D perhaps TRBD1 (5 bases). Trimming removed 4 bases at V and 4 bases at J, with 20 bases between. Germline values: CDR1 SGHRS, CDR2 YFSETQ. The CDR3 has 16 residues. The CDR3, as DNA: TGCGCCAGCAGCCCCCGGTTTGACCGGGGGATCTATGGCTACACCTTC. This gives the protein CASSPRFDRGIYGYTF.

The chain combines TRBV10-1 with TRBJ2-3; 8 bases line up with TRBD2. Germline CDR1 WNHNN, CDR2 SYGVQD (reference sequence). Losses at the gene ends were 3 bases for V and 0 bases for J; bases not matched to a gene: 2. The CDR3 runs to 15 residues. The CDR3 reads CASSEVAGSTDTQYF. CDR3 in DNA: TGCGCCAGCAGTGAAGTAGCGGGGAGCACAGATACGCAGTATTTT.

The rearrangement links TRBV15 to TRBJ1-1, with D perhaps matching TRBD1 (6 bases). V gave up 1 base and J gave up 6 bases, with 12 bases separating them. This CDR3 comprises 14 residues. CDR1 LNHNV and CDR2 YYDKDF come from the germline V gene (reference sequence). CDR3 nucleotide sequence: TGTGCCACCAGCAGAGGTATGACAGGCCCTGAAGCTTTCTTT. Amino acids: CATSRGMTGPEAFF.

The chain combines TRBV6-5 with TRBJ1-1; a possible D gene is TRBD1 (6 bases). Germline CDR1 and CDR2: MNHEY and SVGAGI. Trimming left V 4 bases short and J 0 bases short, with 9 bases between. This CDR3 spans 14 amino acids. CDR3 loop: CASSSRGLNTEAFF. DNA of the CDR3: TGTGCCAGCAGTTCCAGGGGCCTGAACACTGAAGCTTTCTTT.

This chain uses TRBV9 with TRBJ1-3, with TRBD1 identical over 10 bases. This CDR3 is 14 amino acids long. The germline CDR1 and CDR2 sequences are SGDLS and YYNGEE. The ends lost 4 bases at V and 6 bases at J; junction bases unmatched: 4. The CDR3 sequence: CASSKTGGINTIYF. CDR3 DNA: TGTGCCAGCAGCAAGACAGGGGGCATAAACACCATATATTTT.

This clone was found a few times. The chain couples TRBV2 to TRBJ1-2; TRBD1 agrees at 7 bases. CDR3 length: 14 amino acids. After removal of 7 bases from V and 8 bases from J, the junction contained 13 bases not matched to a gene. Germline CDR1 reads SNHLY; CDR2 reads FYNNEI. The CDR3 sequence: CASTIRDSLPGYTF. CDR3 coding DNA: TGTGCCAGCACTATACGGGACAGCCTGCCCGGCTACACCTTC.

The J gene is TRBJ1-2, the V gene TRBV30; unclear D gene. CDR1 GTSNPN and CDR2 SVGIG come from the germline V gene (reference sequence). The CDR3 totals 16 residues. V lost 0 bases and J lost 4, with 18 bases in between. CDR3 region: CAWSVLWSVASYGYTF. In DNA, the CDR3 is TGTGCCTGGAGTGTACTATGGTCGGTGGCGAGCTATGGCTACACCTTC.

This sequence joins TRBV5-1 and TRBJ1-3; D is possibly TRBD1 (5 bases). Trimming removed 4 bases at V and 8 bases at J, with 13 bases between. This CDR3 has 13 residues. Germline V gene data show CDR1 as SGHRS and CDR2 as YFSETQ. The CDR3 bases are TGCGCCAGCAGCCCAGGAAGGGGCGACACCATATATTTT. Amino acids: CASSPGRGDTIYF.

The chain couples TRBV7-2 to TRBJ1-4; D is ambiguous. Trimming took 2 bases from V and 8 from J, leaving 18 bases between them. There are 16 residues in the CDR3. Germline CDR1 is SGHTA and CDR2 is FQGNSA. CDR3 DNA: TGTGCCAGCAGCTTATTCTCCCGAGAAGGGAGGGAAAAACTGTTTTTT. Residues: CASSLFSREGREKLFF.

The genes are TRBV27 and TRBJ2-1; 9 nucleotides match TRBD1. The junction had 4 bases not matched to a gene; V was cut back by 6 bases and J by 7 bases. Germline values: CDR1 MNHEY, CDR2 SMNVEV (reference sequence). CDR3 size: 13 residues. The DNA for the CDR3 is TGTGCCAGCAGACAGGGGGCGTCAAATGAGCAGTTCTTC. Translated, it gives CASRQGASNEQFF.

This clone showed up just once. The chain carries TRBV7-8 and TRBJ1-2, with 7 bases lining up with TRBD1. The germline V gene encodes CDR1 SGHVS and CDR2 FQNEAQ. The CDR3 loop spans 17 amino acids. J lost 4 bases, V lost 5 bases, and 16 bases had no gene match. As DNA, the CDR3 is TGTGCCAGCAGCCCGAGACAGGGTAGGAGGTTTTCCTATGGCTACACCTTC. Its protein product is CASSPRQGRRFSYGYTF.

This chain links TRBV4-3 with TRBJ1-2; TRBD1 aligns across 10 bases. The germline CDR1 and CDR2 sequences are LGHNA and YSLEER. The V gene end was trimmed by 1 base and the J gene end by 5 bases; junction bases not matched to a gene: 1. This CDR3 comprises 14 residues. CDR3 sequence reads: CASSQGQGAYGYTF. CDR3 nucleotides: TGCGCCAGCAGCCAAGGACAGGGGGCATATGGCTACACCTTC.

This CDR3 is CASSQDLETSNYGYTF. The CDR3, as DNA: TGCGCCAGCAGCCAAGATCTTGAGACAAGTAACTATGGCTACACCTTC. This chain connects TRBV4-3 to TRBJ1-2; D is ambiguous. Trimming left V 0 bases short and J 1 base short, with 12 bases between. The germline gives CDR1 LGHNA, CDR2 YSLEER. There are 16 residues in the CDR3.

The chain couples TRBV9 to TRBJ2-7; 8 nucleotides align to TRBD1. Germline V gives CDR1 SGDLS, CDR2 YYNGEE. The CDR3 contains 14 residues. V lost 5 bases to trimming and J lost 4 bases; unmatched junction nucleotides: 8. DNA of the CDR3: TGTGCCAGCAGTGGACAGGGTGTAGCTTACGAGCAGTACTTC. Its protein is CASSGQGVAYEQYF.

The chain combines TRBV18 with TRBJ2-7, with a tentative D call TRBD1 (6 bases). CDR3 length: 15 amino acids. CDR1 and CDR2 (germline): KGHSH, LQKENI. V lost 3 bases, J lost 7 bases, and 19 bases lay in between. The CDR3: CASSPVWGRLEEQYF. In DNA, the CDR3 is TGTGCCAGCTCACCGGTGTGGGGGCGGCTTGAGGAGCAGTACTTC.

The chain has TRBV5-3 and TRBJ1-2; tentatively, D is TRBD1 (6 bases). TRBV5-3 is given ORF status, its function remaining uncertain. V dropped 7 bases and J dropped 2 bases, with 15 bases sitting between them. This CDR3 is built from 14 residues. The CDR3 here is CARFDRSVNYGYTF. CDR3 in DNA: TGTGCCAGATTTGACAGGAGTGTGAACTATGGCTACACCTTC.

The chain combines TRBV4-1 with TRBJ2-3; 10 nucleotides line up with TRBD1. V was pared by 2 bases and J by 2 bases, with 13 bases of the junction left unmatched. Germline V gene sequence: CDR1 MGHRA, CDR2 YSYEKL. The CDR3 is 19 amino acids. CDR3 in DNA: TGCGCCAGCAGCCAAACGACCCGGGCGGGACAGGGGTTCACAGATACGCAGTATTTT. It specifies CASSQTTRAGQGFTDTQYF.

The gene calls are TRBV3-1 (or the pseudogene TRBV3-2) and TRBJ2-1; 8 bases agree with TRBD2. The germline V gene encodes CDR1 LGHDT and CDR2 YNNKEL (reference sequence). V lost 0 bases and J lost 5; bases outside the gene matches: 12. This CDR3 is 18 amino acids long. CDR3 in DNA: TGTGCCAGCAGCCAAGATTGCCTAGCGGGCCTCACAGACAATGAGCAGTTCTTC. Its protein is CASSQDCLAGLTDNEQFF.

This chain joins TRBV12-3 or TRBV12-4 and TRBJ2-5, with D uncertain. This CDR3 spans 11 amino acids. Trimming left V 5 bases short and J 5 bases short, with 6 bases between. The CDR3 nucleotides are TGTGCCAGCAGTGTTGCGGAGACCCAGTACTTC. Protein sequence: CASSVAETQYF.

The chain joins TRBV7-8 to TRBJ1-3, with a possible D match to TRBD1 (6 bases). V gave up 8 bases and J gave up 3 bases, with 11 bases separating them. The CDR3 covers 13 residues. Germline CDR1 SGHVS, CDR2 FQNEAQ. CDR3 in amino acids: CASLRGLGNTIYF. CDR3 bases: TGTGCCAGCCTCAGGGGTCTTGGAAACACCATATATTTT.

This chain links TRBV3-1 (or the pseudogene TRBV3-2) with TRBJ2-7, with D maybe TRBD2 (6 bases). Trimming removed 6 bases at V and 3 bases at J, with 12 bases between. Germline CDR1 LGHDT, CDR2 YNNKEL (reference sequence). The CDR3 is made up of 13 amino acids. CDR3 nucleotides: TGTGCCAGCAGTCCCGGGGGTGGCTACGAGCAGTACTTC. It yields the protein CASSPGGGYEQYF.

This clone appeared a few times. The chain recombines TRBV30 with TRBJ2-4; 7 positions agree with TRBD2. Per germline, CDR1 GTSNPN and CDR2 SVGIG (reference sequence). The V segment lost 8 bases and the J segment 2 bases; nucleotides outside the gene matches: 15. The CDR3 length is 16 residues. The CDR3 here is CAGGREWGGSKNIQYF. CDR3 coding DNA: TGTGCCGGTGGCCGTGAATGGGGGGGGTCCAAAAACATTCAGTACTTC.

The CDR3 region is CASARGGQETQYF. The CDR3 DNA sequence: TGCGCCAGCGCCCGGGGGGGCCAAGAGACCCAGTACTTC. The chain carries TRBV23-1 and TRBJ2-5, with 8 bases lining up with TRBD2. Being an ORF, TRBV23-1 has a function that is uncertain. Germline trimming cut 8 bases from V and 1 base from J; bases unmatched to any gene: 3. The CDR3 has 13 residues.

The genes are TRBV19 and TRBJ2-4; D call uncertain. The germline V and J ends were trimmed by 6 bases and 5 bases, with 20 bases remaining between them. The CDR3 is 16 amino acids. Germline lookup yields CDR1 LNHDA and CDR2 SQIVND (reference sequence). CDR3 in amino acids: CASSRQARPPENIQYF. In DNA, the CDR3 is TGTGCCAGTAGCCGCCAGGCGCGCCCACCGGAAAACATTCAGTACTTC.

The V gene is TRBV4-3, the J gene TRBJ1-2, with a weak D call TRBD1 (6 bases). V lost 1 base, J lost 14 bases, and 17 bases lay in between. The CDR3 covers 13 residues. CDR1 LGHNA and CDR2 YSLEER come from the germline V gene. The CDR3 DNA follows: TGCGCCAGCAGCCAAGTATCGGGGGGGCCGGGGACCTTC. Its protein is CASSQVSGGPGTF.

The genes are TRBV6-5 and TRBJ1-1; D is unresolved. The V gene lost 4 bases and the J gene lost 1 base, with 10 bases spanning the gap. There are 14 residues in the CDR3. CDR1 is MNHEY and CDR2 is SVGAGI in the germline V gene. CDR3 nucleotide sequence: TGTGCCAGCAGTTCCCCCTCAGGGAACACTGAAGCTTTCTTT. As protein: CASSSPSGNTEAFF.